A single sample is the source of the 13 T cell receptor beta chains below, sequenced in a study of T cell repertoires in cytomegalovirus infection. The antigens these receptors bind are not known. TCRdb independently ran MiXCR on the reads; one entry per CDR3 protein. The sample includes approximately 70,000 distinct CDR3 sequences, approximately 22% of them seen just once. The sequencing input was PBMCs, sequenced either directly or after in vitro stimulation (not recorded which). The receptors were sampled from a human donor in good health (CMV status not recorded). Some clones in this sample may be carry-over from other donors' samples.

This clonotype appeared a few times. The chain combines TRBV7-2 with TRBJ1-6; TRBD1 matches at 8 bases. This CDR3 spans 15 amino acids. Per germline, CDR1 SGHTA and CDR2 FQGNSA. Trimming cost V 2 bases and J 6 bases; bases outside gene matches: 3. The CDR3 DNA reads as TGTGCCAGCAGCTTAAGTGGACAGGGTAATTCACCCCTCCACTTT. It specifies CASSLSGQGNSPLHF.

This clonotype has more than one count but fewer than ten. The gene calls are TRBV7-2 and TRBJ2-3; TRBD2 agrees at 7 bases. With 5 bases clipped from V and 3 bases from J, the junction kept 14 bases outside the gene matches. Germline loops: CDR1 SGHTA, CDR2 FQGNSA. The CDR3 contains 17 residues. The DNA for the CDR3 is TGTGCCAGCAGCCAGACAAAGGGGAGGGCGAGAACAGATACGCAGTATTTT. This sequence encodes CASSQTKGRARTDTQYF.

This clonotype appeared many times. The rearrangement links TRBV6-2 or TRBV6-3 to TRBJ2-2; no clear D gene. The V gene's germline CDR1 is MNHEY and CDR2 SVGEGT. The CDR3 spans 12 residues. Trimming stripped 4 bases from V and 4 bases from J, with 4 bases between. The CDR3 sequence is CASSWGTGELFF. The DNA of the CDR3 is TGTGCCAGCAGTTGGGGCACCGGGGAGCTGTTTTTT.

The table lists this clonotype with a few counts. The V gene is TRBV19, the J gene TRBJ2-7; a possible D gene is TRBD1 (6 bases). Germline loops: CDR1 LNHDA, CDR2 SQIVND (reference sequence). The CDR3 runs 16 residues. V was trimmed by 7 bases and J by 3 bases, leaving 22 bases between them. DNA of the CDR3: TGTGCCAGTATTGCTTACGACAGGACCTGTTTCTACGAGCAGTACGTC. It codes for CASIAYDRTCFYEQYV.

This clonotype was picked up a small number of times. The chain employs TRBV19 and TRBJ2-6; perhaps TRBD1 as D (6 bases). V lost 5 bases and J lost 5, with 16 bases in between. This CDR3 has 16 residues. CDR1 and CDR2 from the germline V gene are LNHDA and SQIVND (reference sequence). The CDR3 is CASSLTGPTRANVLTF. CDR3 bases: TGTGCCAGTAGTTTGACAGGTCCTACGCGGGCCAACGTCCTGACTTTC. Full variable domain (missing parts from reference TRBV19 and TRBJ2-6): DGGITQSPKYLFRKEGQNVTLSCEQNLNHDAMYWYRQDPGQGLRLIYYSQIVNDFQKGDIAEGYSVSREKKESFPLTVTSAQKNPTAFYLCASSLTGPTRANVLTFGAGSRLTVL.

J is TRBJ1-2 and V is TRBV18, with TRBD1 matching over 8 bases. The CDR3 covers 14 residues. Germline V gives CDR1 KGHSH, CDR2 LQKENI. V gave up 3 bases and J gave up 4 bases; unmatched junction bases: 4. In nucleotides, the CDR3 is TGTGCCAGCTCACCCGGACAGGGAACCTATGGCTACACCTTC. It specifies CASSPGQGTYGYTF. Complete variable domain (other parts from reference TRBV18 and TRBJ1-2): NAGVMQNPRHLVRRRGQEARLRCSPMKGHSHVYWYRQLPEEGLKFMVYLQKENIIDESGMPKERFSAEFPKEGPSILRIQQVVRGDSAAYFCASSPGQGTYGYTFGSGTRLTVV.

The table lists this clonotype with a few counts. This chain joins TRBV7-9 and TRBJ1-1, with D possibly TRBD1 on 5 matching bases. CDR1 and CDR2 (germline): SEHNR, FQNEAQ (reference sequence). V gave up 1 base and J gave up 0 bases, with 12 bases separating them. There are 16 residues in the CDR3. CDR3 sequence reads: CASSLGGWGMNTEAFF. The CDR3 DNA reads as TGTGCCAGCAGCTTAGGCGGATGGGGCATGAACACTGAAGCTTTCTTT.

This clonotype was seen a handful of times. CDR3 residues: CASSLSGLRDYGYTF. The DNA for the CDR3 is TGTGCCAGCAGTTTAAGCGGGCTTCGAGACTATGGCTACACCTTC. The V gene is TRBV27, the J gene TRBJ1-2; no firm D call. The CDR3 is 15 amino acids. CDR1 MNHEY and CDR2 SMNVEV come from the germline V gene (reference sequence). V lost 2 bases to trimming and J lost 3 bases, with 13 bases between them.

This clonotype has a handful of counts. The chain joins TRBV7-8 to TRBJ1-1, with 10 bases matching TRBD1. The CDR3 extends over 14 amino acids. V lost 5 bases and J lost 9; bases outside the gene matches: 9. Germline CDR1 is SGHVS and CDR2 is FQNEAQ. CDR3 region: CASSTGTGEIQAFF. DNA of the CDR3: TGTGCCAGCAGCACAGGGACAGGGGAGATTCAAGCTTTCTTT.

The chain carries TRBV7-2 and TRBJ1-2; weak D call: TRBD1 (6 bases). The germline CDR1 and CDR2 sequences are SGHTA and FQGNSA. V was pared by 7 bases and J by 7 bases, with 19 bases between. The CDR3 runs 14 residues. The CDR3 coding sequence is TGTGCCAGCACCTTGGCAGGGGTCTATGGTGGCTACACCTTC. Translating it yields CASTLAGVYGGYTF.

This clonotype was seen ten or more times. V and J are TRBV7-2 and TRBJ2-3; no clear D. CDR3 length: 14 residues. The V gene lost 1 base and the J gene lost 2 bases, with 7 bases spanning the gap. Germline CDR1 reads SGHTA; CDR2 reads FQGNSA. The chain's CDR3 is CASSLGLATDTQYF. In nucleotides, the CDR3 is TGTGCCAGCAGCTTAGGACTTGCCACAGATACGCAGTATTTT.

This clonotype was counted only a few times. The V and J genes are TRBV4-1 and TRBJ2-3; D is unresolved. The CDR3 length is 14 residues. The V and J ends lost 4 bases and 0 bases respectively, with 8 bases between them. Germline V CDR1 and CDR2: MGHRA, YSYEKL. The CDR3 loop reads CASSPAPSTDTQYF. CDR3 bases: TGCGCCAGCAGCCCTGCACCTAGCACAGATACGCAGTATTTT.

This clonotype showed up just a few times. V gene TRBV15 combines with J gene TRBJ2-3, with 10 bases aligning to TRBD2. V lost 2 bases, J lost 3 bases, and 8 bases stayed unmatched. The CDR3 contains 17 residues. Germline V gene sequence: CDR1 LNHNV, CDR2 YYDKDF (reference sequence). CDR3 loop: CATSRSNPGLATDTQYF. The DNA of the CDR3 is TGTGCCACCAGCAGATCGAATCCGGGACTAGCGACAGATACGCAGTATTTT.